The rows below give T cell receptor beta chains drawn from one sample of a study of beta chain features in type 1 diabetes. Generated by immunoSEQ multiplex PCR, the TCRdb table keeps only in-frame clones and is missing some. The sample holds just over 450,000 clones, approximately 30% seen once. Sequences were obtained from naive CD4+ T cells from blood. These receptor sequences come from a man aged 18 to 30 in good health. CDR3s include the opening cysteine and the closing phenylalanine or tryptophan. The D gene is left open where the match is weak. Only part of the rows carry a size: once, few, many, or a class if the clone is expanded.

TRBD2,TRBV4-3,-,TRBJ2-3,TGCGCCAGCAGCCAAGAAATGACTAGCGGGAGTATTACGCAGTATTTT,CASSQEMTSGSITQYF
TRBD2,TRBV19,-,TRBJ2-1,TGTGCCAGTAGCCTTACTAGCGCATCCTACAATGAGCAGTTCTTC,CASSLTSASYNEQFF
-,TRBV23-1,-,TRBJ2-7,TGCGCCAGCAGTCAATCCCAGAGTGCCGCCTACGAGCAGTACTTC,CASSQSQSAAYEQYF
-,TRBV19,-,TRBJ2-7,TGTGCCAGTAGTTTTCAGGGGATATCCTACGAGCAGTACTTC,CASSFQGISYEQYF
-,TRBV9,-,TRBJ2-2,TGTGCCAGCAGCGTAGTAGGAAACACCGGGGAGCTGTTTTTT,CASSVVGNTGELFF
-,TRBV5-5,-,TRBJ2-6,TGTGCCAGCAGCTTGTATGGTGGAGGGCTCGGGGCCAACGTCCTGACTTTC,CASSLYGGGLGANVLTF
TRBD2,TRBV4-3,-,TRBJ2-2,TGCGCCAGCAGCCGGGGACTAGCGGGAGGACTGAACACCGGGGAGCTGTTTTTT,CASSRGLAGGLNTGELFF
-,TRBV2,few,TRBJ1-1,TGTGCCAGTCTGCGGGACCCTATGAACACTGAAGCTTTCTTT,CASLRDPMNTEAFF
TRBD2,TRBV10-3,-,TRBJ2-3,TGTGCCATCGCCACTAGCGGGGCCCCGGATACGCAGTATTTT,CAIATSGAPDTQYF
-,TRBV19,-,TRBJ1-5,TGTGCCAGTAGTCCGGGACGGAATCAGCCCCAGCATTTT,CASSPGRNQPQHF
-,TRBV18,-,TRBJ2-5,TGTGCCAGCTCACCCAGGAGTGACCAAGAGACCCAGTACTTC,CASSPRSDQETQYF
-,TRBV6-1,once,TRBJ2-2,TGTGCCAGCATTCTGGGGGCGGAAGCCGGGGAGCTGTTTTTT,CASILGAEAGELFF
-,TRBV7-9,-,TRBJ2-3,TGTGCCAGCAGCCTCGACCACTCCACAGATACGCAGTATTTT,CASSLDHSTDTQYF
-,TRBV15,-,TRBJ2-3,TGTGCCACCTCAACAGGGTGGGACACAGATACGCAGTATTTT,CATSTGWDTDTQYF
-,TRBV19,-,TRBJ2-1,TGTGCCAGTAGTATTGGGGCAGAGAGGTACAATGAGCAGTTCTTC,CASSIGAERYNEQFF
-,TRBV7-3,-,TRBJ2-3,TGTGCCAGCAGTTCTGGGCCTGGTCCAGATACGCAGTATTTT,CASSSGPGPDTQYF
TRBD2,TRBV2,few,TRBJ2-7,TGTGCCAGCAGAGGACTAGCATCGGGCTACGAGCAGTACTTC,CASRGLASGYEQYF
-,TRBV4-1,-,TRBJ2-4,TGCGCCAGCAGTCAGCCGGGTACCAAAAACATTCAGTACTTC,CASSQPGTKNIQYF
TRBD1,TRBV29-1,-,TRBJ2-7,TGCAGCGTCGTAAGGGGGCGCGACGAGCAGTACTTC,CSVVRGRDEQYF
-,TRBV7-9,-,TRBJ2-3,TGTGCCAGCAGCTTAGCCGGTAGCACAGATACGCAGTATTTT,CASSLAGSTDTQYF
-,TRBV14,few,TRBJ1-4,TGTGCCAGCAGTCTCTTAGGGGGGAGTAATGAAAAACTGTTTTTT,CASSLLGGSNEKLFF
TRBD2,TRBV7-2,-,TRBJ2-5,TGTGCCAGCAGAACGTCCCGGGGAGGGGAGACCCAGTACTTC,CASRTSRGGETQYF
TRBD2,TRBV6-6,-,TRBJ2-7,TGTGCCAGCAGCGTAGCGGGAGTCAACTACGAGCAGTACTTC,CASSVAGVNYEQYF
-,TRBV5-6,-,TRBJ2-5,TGTGCCAGCAGCTTGATCAGTCAAGAGACCCAGTACTTC,CASSLISQETQYF
TRBD1,TRBV2,few,TRBJ2-7,TGTGCCAGCGCACCGGACAGGAAAAACGAGCAGTACTTC,CASAPDRKNEQYF
-,TRBV7-2,few,TRBJ1-2,TGTGCCAGCAGCCCGGCACAGGGCGATGGCTACACCTTC,CASSPAQGDGYTF
-,TRBV30,-,TRBJ1-1,TGTGCCTGGAGCCCGGGACCCCAAGGCACTGAAGCTTTCTTT,CAWSPGPQGTEAFF
-,TRBV7-2,-,TRBJ1-5,TGTGCCAGCAGTGGCCACAGGAATAATCAGCCCCAGCATTTT,CASSGHRNNQPQHF
TRBD2,TRBV28,-,TRBJ2-5,TGTGCCAGCAGTTTCAGACTAGCGGGTATCCAAGAGACCCAGTACTTC,CASSFRLAGIQETQYF
TRBD2,TRBV4-1,-,TRBJ2-1,TGCGCCAGCAGCCAAGATGGACTAGCGGGAGCGTTCTTC,CASSQDGLAGAFF
-,TRBV21-1,few,TRBJ2-1,TGTGCCAGCAGCGGGGGAACGACAGGGACCTACAATGAGCAGTTCTTC,CASSGGTTGTYNEQFF
-,TRBV14,few,TRBJ2-3,TGTGCCAGCAGCAAAGCTACGGCTACGCAGTATTTT,CASSKATATQYF
-,TRBV30,few,TRBJ1-4,TGTGCCTGGAGTGGCATTAATGAAAAACTGTTTTTT,CAWSGINEKLFF
TRBD2,TRBV11-1,few,TRBJ2-2,TGTGCCAGCAGCCGACTAGCGGGAGACGTCGGGGAGCTGTTTTTT,CASSRLAGDVGELFF
TRBD1,TRBV7-2,-,TRBJ2-7,TGTGCCAGCAGCTTACGTTCAGGGGGCAGAGTGGAGCAGTACTTC,CASSLRSGGRVEQYF
-,TRBV10-3,-,TRBJ2-3,TGTGCCATCGGCGGGGGCACAGATACGCAGTATTTT,CAIGGGTDTQYF
-,TRBV5-1,few,TRBJ2-3,TGCGCCAGCAGCTTTCAACCAGGGCCAGATACGCAGTATTTT,CASSFQPGPDTQYF
-,TRBV29-1,few,TRBJ2-2,TGCAGCGTTGGCCTGTCCGGGGAGCTGTTTTTT,CSVGLSGELFF
TRBD2,TRBV5-4,-,TRBJ2-3,TGTGCCAGCAGCTTGGCTTCTAGCGGAACAGATACGCAGTATTTT,CASSLASSGTDTQYF
-,TRBV28,few,TRBJ2-7,TGTGCCAGCTTTACTCCAGGCACCTACGAGCAGTACTTC,CASFTPGTYEQYF